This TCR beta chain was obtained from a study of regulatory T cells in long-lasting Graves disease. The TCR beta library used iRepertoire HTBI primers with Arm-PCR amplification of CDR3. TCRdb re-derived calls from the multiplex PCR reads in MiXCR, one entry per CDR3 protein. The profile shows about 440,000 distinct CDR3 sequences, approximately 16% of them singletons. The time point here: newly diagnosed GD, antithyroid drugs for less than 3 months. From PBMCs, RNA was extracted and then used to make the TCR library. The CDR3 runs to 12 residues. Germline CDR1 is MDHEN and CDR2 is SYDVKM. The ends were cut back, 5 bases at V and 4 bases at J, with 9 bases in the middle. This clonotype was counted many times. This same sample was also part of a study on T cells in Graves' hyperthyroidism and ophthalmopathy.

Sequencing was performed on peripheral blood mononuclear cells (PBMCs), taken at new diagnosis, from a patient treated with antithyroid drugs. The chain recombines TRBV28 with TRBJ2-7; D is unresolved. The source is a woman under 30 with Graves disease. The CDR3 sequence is CASSPPFYEQYF. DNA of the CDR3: TGTGCCAGCAGTCCCCCCTTTTACGAGCAGTACTTC.